Listed below are T cell receptor beta chains from one sample, sequenced in a study of CD8+ T cells in alopecia areata. Here immunoSEQ multiplex PCR was the method, and the copy in TCRdb shows in-frame clones only, minus some. The data contain fewer than 250,000 clones, around 56% of them singletons. The specimen was CD4+ T cells sorted from blood, collected at week 4, from a patient treated with tofacitinib. The source is a human donor with alopecia areata. The CDR3 runs from the conserved cysteine through the conserved F or W. D genes are given only for firm matches. Expanded clones get a size class; other rows say once, few or many, or leave the size out.

V gene,J gene,clone size,D gene,CDR3 DNA,CDR3 protein
TRBV29-1,TRBJ1-2,.,TRBD1,TGCAGCGTAGTAATTGACAGGGACGGCTACACCTTC,CSVVIDRDGYTF
TRBV7-9,TRBJ2-5,.,TRBD2,TGTGCCAGCAGCCAGCCCGGACTAGCGGCGACCCAGTACTTC,CASSQPGLAATQYF
TRBV19,TRBJ2-1,.,TRBD1,TGTGCCAGTAGTACCGGGACAGGGGCGGGAGATGAGCAGTTCTTC,CASSTGTGAGDEQFF
TRBV30,TRBJ1-4,.,TRBD1,TGTGCCTGGAGTCCGGGACAGGGGGCAACTAATGAAAAACTGTTTTTT,CAWSPGQGATNEKLFF
TRBV11-2,TRBJ1-1,few,.,TGTGCCAGCAGCTTAATCAGCGTCAGGGAAGCTTTCTTT,CASSLISVREAFF
TRBV6-5,TRBJ2-3,.,.,TGTGCCAGCCGGTCCAGCACAGATACGCAGTATTTT,CASRSSTDTQYF
TRBV2,TRBJ2-1,.,.,TGTGCCAGCTCCCGGGCGAGGGTCAATGAGCAGTTCTTC,CASSRARVNEQFF
TRBV29-1,TRBJ2-4,.,.,TGCAGCGTTCAGATACTAGCCAAAAACATTCAGTACTTC,CSVQILAKNIQYF
TRBV5-4,TRBJ2-5,once,.,TGTGCCAGCAGCTTGGCTGGACCTGGAGAGACCCAGTACTTC,CASSLAGPGETQYF
TRBV18,TRBJ1-2,few,TRBD1,TGTGCCAGCTCACCATATGGGGACAGGGATCGGTATGGCTACACCTTC,CASSPYGDRDRYGYTF
TRBV4-2,TRBJ2-2,few,.,TGTGCCAGCAGCCAAGATCTTGGTCAGCTGTTTTTT,CASSQDLGQLFF
TRBV7-9,TRBJ1-1,.,.,TGTGCCAGCAGCTTTTTTCAGAACACTGAAGCTTTCTTT,CASSFFQNTEAFF
TRBV30,TRBJ2-7,.,TRBD2,TGTGCCTGGAGTGCTTCTCTAGCGGGAGGGTCCGAGCAGTACTTC,CAWSASLAGGSEQYF
TRBV10-2,TRBJ1-3,.,TRBD1,TGCGCCAGCATCGGGGGACAGGGGGCCGGAGGAAACACCATATATTTT,CASIGGQGAGGNTIYF
TRBV2,TRBJ2-1,.,TRBD1,TGTGCCGTAGCCGGGACAGGGGCGGCCAATGAACAGTTCTTC,CAVAGTGAANEQFF
TRBV30,TRBJ2-2,.,TRBD1,TGTGCCTGGGGACAGGGGGCGCTTCCCGGGGAGCTGTTTTTT,CAWGQGALPGELFF
TRBV7-3,TRBJ2-1,few,TRBD2,TGTGCCAGCAGCCTCTTAGCGGGGTTCAACAATGAGCAGTTCTTC,CASSLLAGFNNEQFF
TRBV6-5,TRBJ1-2,.,.,TGTGCCAGCAGTTACTCGGGGATACGGGTCGGCTACACCTTC,CASSYSGIRVGYTF
TRBV5-6,TRBJ2-7,few,.,TGTGCCAGCAGCAAGAACATCCCTTCATTTCCCCTCTACGAGCAGTACTTC,CASSKNIPSFPLYEQYF
TRBV20-1,TRBJ2-7,once,TRBD2,TGCCAGACTAGCGGGAGGTACGAGCAGTACTTC,CQTSGRYEQYF
TRBV6-5,TRBJ1-1,.,.,TGTGCCAGCAGTTACTCCGGCATCATGAACACTGAAGCTTTCTTT,CASSYSGIMNTEAFF
TRBV7-6,TRBJ2-2,.,TRBD2,TGTGCCAGCGGCCCTAGAGGACTAGCGGGAGTAAAAACCGGGGAGCTGTTTTTT,CASGPRGLAGVKTGELFF
TRBV29-1,TRBJ1-5,once,TRBD1,TGCAGCGTGGGACAGGATAATCAGCCCCAGCATTTT,CSVGQDNQPQHF
TRBV27,TRBJ2-2,.,TRBD2,TGTGCCAGCAGTTTATGGTCTAGCGGGAGTGGGAACACCGGGGAGCTGTTTTTT,CASSLWSSGSGNTGELFF
TRBV7-8,TRBJ1-3,many,TRBD1,TGTGCCAGCAGCGGGAACAGGGGTGGAAACACCATATATTTT,CASSGNRGGNTIYF
TRBV11-2,TRBJ2-5,.,.,TGTGCCAGCAGCCAAGGGTCAGTTTCCCAAGAGACCCAGTACTTC,CASSQGSVSQETQYF
TRBV29-1,TRBJ2-4,.,TRBD2,TGCAGCGTTGGTCAGGCGGGGGGAGACATTCAGTACTTC,CSVGQAGGDIQYF
TRBV27,TRBJ2-3,.,.,TGTGCCAGCAGCTCTTGGCGAAGGGATAGCACAGATACGCAGTATTTT,CASSSWRRDSTDTQYF
TRBV25-1,TRBJ1-1,.,.,TGTGCCAGTCGTCCGACTACCCGGGCCACTGAAGCTTTCTTT,CASRPTTRATEAFF
TRBV4-1,TRBJ2-7,once,.,TGCGCCAGCAGCCAAGAGGAACTAGGCTCCGAGCAGTACTTC,CASSQEELGSEQYF
TRBV10-3,TRBJ2-3,few,.,TGTGCCATCGGGGGGAACGCAGATACGCAGTATTTT,CAIGGNADTQYF
TRBV4-1,TRBJ1-5,.,.,TGCGCCAGCAGCCAAGAGGGCGTGGGGGGAAATCAGCCCCAGCATTTT,CASSQEGVGGNQPQHF
TRBV19,TRBJ2-2,.,.,TGTGCCAGTAGTATAGCTGGAGGGAACGGGGAGCTGTTTTTT,CASSIAGGNGELFF
TRBV30,TRBJ1-1,few,.,TGTGCCTGGAGTGTATCAAGTGATACTGAAGCTTTCTTT,CAWSVSSDTEAFF
TRBV30,TRBJ1-5,.,TRBD1,TGTGCCTGGAGTCAGGGGGTGAGTCAGCCCCAGCATTTT,CAWSQGVSQPQHF
TRBV29-1,TRBJ1-5,.,TRBD1,TGCAGCCACTGGACAGGGGGCGCCGACAATCAGCCCCAGCATTTT,CSHWTGGADNQPQHF
TRBV20-1,TRBJ2-1,.,TRBD2,TGCAGTGCTAGCGGGACTAGCACTGGCATCTTC,CSASGTSTGIF
TRBV5-6,TRBJ1-2,.,TRBD1,TGTGCCAGCAGCTTGGAAGGGGGCGCGATGGAGGGCTACACCTTC,CASSLEGGAMEGYTF
TRBV11-2,TRBJ2-2,once,.,TGTGCCAGCAGCTCCAGGCTTACCGGGGAGCTGTTTTTT,CASSSRLTGELFF
TRBV18,TRBJ2-1,.,.,TGTGCCAGCTCACCTGGGGAAACAGTCCAATTCTTC,CASSPGETVQFF
TRBV2,TRBJ2-1,once,TRBD1,TGTGCCAGCAGGGTAAGGACAGGGGCCCACAATGAGCAGTTCTTC,CASRVRTGAHNEQFF
TRBV23-1,TRBJ1-2,.,.,TGCGCCAGCAGCCAACCCGCTGAAGGGACATCCTATGGCTACACCTTC,CASSQPAEGTSYGYTF
TRBV15,TRBJ2-1,few,TRBD2,TGTGCCACCATGGCTAGCGGGATCAACAATGAGCAGTTCTTC,CATMASGINNEQFF
TRBV7-2,TRBJ1-5,.,.,TGTGCCAGCAGCTCCAGCATAATATGGCAGCCCCAGCATTTT,CASSSSIIWQPQHF
TRBV4-1,TRBJ1-2,.,TRBD1,TGCGCCAGCAGCCAAGATGAGGGGGACAGGGACACCTTC,CASSQDEGDRDTF
TRBV9,TRBJ1-1,.,.,TGTGCCAGCAGCGTAGCTATTAGGGATACTGAAGCTTTCTTT,CASSVAIRDTEAFF
TRBV28,TRBJ1-2,.,.,TGTGCCAGCAGTCTTGACGCCCGGGGGGCCTATGGCTACACCTTC,CASSLDARGAYGYTF
TRBV5-1,TRBJ1-1,.,TRBD1,TGCGCCAGCAGCATGGGACAGGGAACTGAAGCTTTCTTT,CASSMGQGTEAFF
TRBV6-5,TRBJ2-4,.,.,TGTGCCAGCAGAAAGACGGGTAAAAACATTCAGTACTTC,CASRKTGKNIQYF
TRBV2,TRBJ1-5,few,.,TGTGCCAGCAGTGAACACAACAGCAATCAGCCCCAGCATTTT,CASSEHNSNQPQHF
TRBV30,TRBJ2-1,.,.,TGTGCCTGGAGCCCCTTAGCGGAAGGGGGTAATGAGCAGTTCTTC,CAWSPLAEGGNEQFF